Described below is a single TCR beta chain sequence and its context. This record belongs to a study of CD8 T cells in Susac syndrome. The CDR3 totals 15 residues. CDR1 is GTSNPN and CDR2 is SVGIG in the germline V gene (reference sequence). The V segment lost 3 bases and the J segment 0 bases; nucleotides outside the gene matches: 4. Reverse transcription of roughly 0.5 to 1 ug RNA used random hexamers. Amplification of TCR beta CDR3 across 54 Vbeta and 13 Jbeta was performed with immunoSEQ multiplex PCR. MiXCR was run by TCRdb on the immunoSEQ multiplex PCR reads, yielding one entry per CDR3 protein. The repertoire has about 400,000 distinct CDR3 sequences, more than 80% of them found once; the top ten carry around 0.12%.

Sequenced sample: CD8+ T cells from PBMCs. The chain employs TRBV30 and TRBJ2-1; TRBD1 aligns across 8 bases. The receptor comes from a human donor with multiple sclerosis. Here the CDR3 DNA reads TGTGCCTGGAGGGGGACAGGTTTCTCCTACAATGAGCAGTTCTTC. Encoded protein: CAWRGTGFSYNEQFF.